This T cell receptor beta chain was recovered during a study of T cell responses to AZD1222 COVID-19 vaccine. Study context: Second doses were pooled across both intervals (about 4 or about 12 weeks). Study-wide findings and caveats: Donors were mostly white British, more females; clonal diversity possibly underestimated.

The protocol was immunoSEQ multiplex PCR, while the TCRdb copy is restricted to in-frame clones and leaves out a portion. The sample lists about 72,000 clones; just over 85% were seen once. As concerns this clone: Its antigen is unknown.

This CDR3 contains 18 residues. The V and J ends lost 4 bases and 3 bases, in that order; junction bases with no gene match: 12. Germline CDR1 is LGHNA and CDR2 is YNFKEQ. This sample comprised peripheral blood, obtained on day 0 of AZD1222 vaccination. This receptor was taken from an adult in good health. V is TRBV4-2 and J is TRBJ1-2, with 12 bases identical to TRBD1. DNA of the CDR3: TGTGCCAGCAGCCCCCTGGGGACAGGGGGCATTGGGCACTATGGCTACACCTTC. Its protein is CASSPLGTGGIGHYGYTF.